A selection of T cell receptor beta chains follows, all from one sample in a study of blood T cell repertoires in COVID-19. The repertoire was sequenced with immunoSEQ multiplex PCR; TCRdb's copy has only in-frame clones and lacks some. The sample carries approximately 220,000 clones, about nine tenths recorded once. The sample taken for sequencing was PBMCs or T cells enriched from blood (not recorded which). The receptors stem from a man aged 30 to 45 who had recovered from COVID-19. Each CDR3 is given with its conserved first and last residue. Each record gives: clone size, V gene, D gene, J gene, CDR3 protein, CDR3 DNA. D genes are given only for firm matches. A clone size is listed for some rows: how often the clone was seen (once, few, many), or a class if it is expanded.

>NA|TRBV6-6|TRBD1|TRBJ2-7
CASSPRRGRGYEQYF
TGTGCCAGCAGTCCCCGCAGGGGGAGAGGCTACGAGCAGTACTTC
>NA|TRBV2|NA|TRBJ2-2
CASSKDRNTGELFF
TGTGCCAGCAGTAAGGACAGGAACACCGGGGAGCTGTTTTTT
>NA|TRBV9|NA|TRBJ2-3
CASSVELAGSLGTQYF
TGTGCCAGCAGCGTAGAGCTGGCGGGGTCCTTAGGTACGCAGTATTTT
>NA|TRBV6-1|NA|TRBJ1-5
CASSEPGEPQHF
TGTGCCAGCAGTGAACCGGGGGAGCCCCAGCATTTT
>few|TRBV5-8|NA|TRBJ2-1
CASRWVAVAGEQFF
TGTGCCAGCAGGTGGGTTGCGGTGGCCGGTGAGCAGTTCTTC
>NA|TRBV2|NA|TRBJ1-1
CASSEGTALNTEAFF
TGTGCCAGCAGTGAAGGGACAGCCCTGAACACTGAAGCTTTCTTT
>NA|TRBV2|NA|TRBJ2-5
CASSEVLGGGGETQYF
TGTGCCAGCAGTGAAGTCTTGGGGGGGGGCGGTGAGACCCAGTACTTC
>NA|TRBV18|TRBD1|TRBJ2-2
CASSPGQGTHTGELFF
TGTGCCAGCTCTCCCGGACAGGGCACCCACACCGGGGAGCTGTTTTTT
>NA|TRBV4-3|TRBD2|TRBJ2-2
CASSRSGGTNTGELFF
TGCGCCAGCAGCCGTAGCGGGGGAACGAACACCGGGGAGCTGTTTTTT
>once|TRBV6-7|TRBD1|TRBJ1-6
CASSSGQGYSPLHF
TGTGCCAGCAGTTCGGGACAGGGGTATTCACCCCTCCACTTT
>NA|TRBV28|TRBD1|TRBJ1-2
CASKGAGRGGYTF
TGTGCCAGCAAGGGGGCAGGCCGCGGAGGCTACACCTTC
>NA|TRBV7-2|NA|TRBJ2-1
CASSLTRTYNEQFF
TGTGCCAGCAGCTTAACCAGGACTTACAATGAGCAGTTCTTC
>NA|TRBV11-2|TRBD1|TRBJ1-1
CASSTLRQGGTEAFF
TGTGCCAGCAGCACTCTAAGACAGGGGGGCACTGAAGCTTTCTTT
>NA|TRBV7-2|TRBD2|TRBJ2-7
CASSLARGGEQYF
TGTGCCAGCAGCTTAGCGCGGGGGGGCGAGCAGTACTTC
>NA|TRBV19|TRBD1|TRBJ2-5
CASSMVRGQETQYF
TGTGCCAGTAGTATGGTCAGGGGGCAAGAGACCCAGTACTTC
>NA|TRBV3-1/TRBV3-2|NA|TRBJ2-5
CASSPIGLQETQYF
TGTGCCAGCAGCCCGATTGGGCTCCAAGAGACCCAGTACTTC
>NA|TRBV3-1/TRBV3-2|NA|TRBJ1-4
CASSQDRVGGQEKLFF
TGTGCCAGCAGCCAAGATCGAGTCGGGGGTCAGGAAAAACTGTTTTTT
>once|TRBV11-2|NA|TRBJ2-7
CASSPSLNEQYF
TGTGCCAGCAGCCCCAGTTTGAACGAGCAGTACTTC
>NA|TRBV27|TRBD1|TRBJ2-3
CASSPSPGQASDTQYF
TGTGCCAGCAGTCCCTCTCCGGGACAGGCTTCAGATACGCAGTATTTT
>NA|TRBV11-3|NA|TRBJ2-7
CASSPSGGQGTYEQYF
TGTGCCAGCAGCCCTTCCGGAGGTCAGGGGACCTACGAGCAGTACTTC
>NA|TRBV24-1|TRBD2|TRBJ2-1
CATAGLAGGNEQFF
TGTGCCACCGCTGGACTAGCGGGTGGAAATGAGCAGTTCTTC
>once|TRBV12-3/TRBV12-4|NA|TRBJ1-4
CASSVMTEKLFF
TGTGCCAGCAGTGTAATGACAGAAAAACTGTTTTTT
>few|TRBV15|TRBD2|TRBJ2-3
CATSGMTSGRTDTQYF
TGTGCCACCAGCGGAATGACTAGCGGGAGAACAGATACGCAGTATTTT
>NA|TRBV4-1|NA|TRBJ1-4
CASSQETGPSTNEKLFF
TGCGCCAGCAGCCAAGAGACAGGCCCTTCAACTAATGAAAAACTGTTTTTT
>once|TRBV7-2|NA|TRBJ1-6
CASSVDSYNSPLHF
TGTGCCAGCAGCGTGGACAGCTATAATTCACCCCTCCACTTT
>NA|TRBV6-6|NA|TRBJ2-7
CARDLGWSGKAYEQYF
TGTGCCAGGGACCTTGGCTGGTCAGGGAAAGCCTACGAGCAGTACTTC
>NA|TRBV5-1|NA|TRBJ1-6
CASSLVWRSYNSPLHF
TGCGCCAGCAGCTTGGTATGGAGATCCTATAATTCACCCCTCCACTTT
>NA|TRBV6-6|NA|TRBJ1-6
CATDNGMGNSPLHF
TGTGCCACCGACAATGGAATGGGTAATTCACCCCTCCACTTT
>NA|TRBV4-1|TRBD2|TRBJ2-5
CASSQPRGGGETQYF
TGCGCCAGCAGCCAACCCCGGGGGGGCGGGGAGACCCAGTACTTC
>once|TRBV2|TRBD1|TRBJ1-2
CASSDFGQDYGYTF
TGTGCCAGCAGTGATTTCGGACAGGACTATGGCTACACCTTC
>NA|TRBV30|TRBD1|TRBJ1-2
CAWRGTGLGYTF
TGTGCCTGGAGGGGGACAGGGCTCGGCTACACCTTC